This paragraph reports one T cell receptor (beta chain). Germline V gene sequence: CDR1 ENHRY, CDR2 SYGVKD. The CDR3 length is 14 residues. Trimming left V 10 bases short and J 0 bases short, with 16 bases between. The data originate from a study of cytotoxic CD8 clonotypes in ibrutinib-treated CLL. As for the study in general: Included were 11 to 12 relapsed/refractory and 15 treatment-naive patients, of whom fewer than 18 were IGHV unmutated.

Generated by immunoSEQ multiplex PCR, the TCRdb table keeps only in-frame clones and is missing some. There are roughly 150,000 clones in the sample; 70% to 90% occur only once, and more than 2.5% lies in the top ten. Sequenced here: PBMCs, sampled at disease progression, from a patient treated with ibrutinib. The rearrangement links TRBV10-3 to TRBJ2-7; D may be TRBD2 (6 bases). The receptor comes from a human donor with chronic lymphocytic leukemia. In DNA, the CDR3 is TGTGCCACCCGAATCGGGGGAAACTCCTACGAGCAGTACTTC. It codes for CATRIGGNSYEQYF.